Included here is one T cell receptor beta chain sequence, with context. The antigen it binds to is not known. Qualities for individual bases were not recorded, and no much larger clone is one base off. These data originate in a study of technical replicates of blood from four donors (dated by TCRdb to about 2017). Clipping removes 8 bases from V and 8 bases from J, with 6 as the unmatched junction base count. Spanning cysteine to phenylalanine, the CDR3 consists of 14 amino acids. The entry retains the CDR3 DNA only, 42 bases that are in frame from base 1. The germline V gene provides CDR1 KGHSH and CDR2 LQKENI. The library was generated by the immunoSEQ multiplex PCR assay. TCRdb carries this immuneACCESS record with in-frame sequences only. Its versions omit some clonotypes, under half of them owing to an unresolved V gene in the studies checked, with the rest unexplained. This sample lists 80,000 to 90,000 clones; roughly 94% were detected once. Approximately 0.24% of the sample is held by the ten biggest clonotypes.

The receptor chain draws on TRBV18 and TRBJ1-4, with 12 bases matching TRBD1. Input material: T cells isolated from PBMCs. The TCR was taken from a human donor in good health. Read as DNA, the sequence is TGTGCCAGCGGGGGACAGGGGGCCGGAGAAAAACTGTTTTTT. It specifies CASGGQGAGEKLFF.